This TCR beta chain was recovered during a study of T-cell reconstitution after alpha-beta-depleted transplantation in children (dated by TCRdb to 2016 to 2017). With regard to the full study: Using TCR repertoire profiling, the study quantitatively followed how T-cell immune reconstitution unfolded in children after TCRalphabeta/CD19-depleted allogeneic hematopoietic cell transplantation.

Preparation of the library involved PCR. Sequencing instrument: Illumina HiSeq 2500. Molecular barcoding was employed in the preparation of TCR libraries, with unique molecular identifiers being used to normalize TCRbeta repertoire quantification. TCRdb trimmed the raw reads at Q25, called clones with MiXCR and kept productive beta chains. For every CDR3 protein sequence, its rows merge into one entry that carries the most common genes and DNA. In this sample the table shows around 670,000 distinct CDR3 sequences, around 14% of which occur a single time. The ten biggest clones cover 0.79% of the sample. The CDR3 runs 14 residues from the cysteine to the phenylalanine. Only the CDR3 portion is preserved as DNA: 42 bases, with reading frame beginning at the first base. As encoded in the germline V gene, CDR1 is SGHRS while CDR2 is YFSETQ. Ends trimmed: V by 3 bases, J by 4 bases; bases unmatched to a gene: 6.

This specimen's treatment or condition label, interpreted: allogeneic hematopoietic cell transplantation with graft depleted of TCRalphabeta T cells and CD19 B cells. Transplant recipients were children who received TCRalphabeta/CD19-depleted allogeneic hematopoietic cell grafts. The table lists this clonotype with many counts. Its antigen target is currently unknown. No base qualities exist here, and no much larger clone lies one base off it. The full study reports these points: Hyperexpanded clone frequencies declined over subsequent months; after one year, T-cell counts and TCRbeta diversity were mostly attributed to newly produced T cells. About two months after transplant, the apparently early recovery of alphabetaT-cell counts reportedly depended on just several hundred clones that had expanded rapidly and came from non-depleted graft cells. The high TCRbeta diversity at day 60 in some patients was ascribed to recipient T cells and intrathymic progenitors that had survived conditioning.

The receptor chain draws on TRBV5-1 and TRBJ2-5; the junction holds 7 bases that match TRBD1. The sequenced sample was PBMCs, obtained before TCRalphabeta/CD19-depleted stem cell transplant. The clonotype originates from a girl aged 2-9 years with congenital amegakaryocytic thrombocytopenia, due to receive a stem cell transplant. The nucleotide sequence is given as TGCGCCAGCAGCTCCTCCGACAGGGTAGAGACCCAGTACTTC. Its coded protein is CASSSSDRVETQYF.